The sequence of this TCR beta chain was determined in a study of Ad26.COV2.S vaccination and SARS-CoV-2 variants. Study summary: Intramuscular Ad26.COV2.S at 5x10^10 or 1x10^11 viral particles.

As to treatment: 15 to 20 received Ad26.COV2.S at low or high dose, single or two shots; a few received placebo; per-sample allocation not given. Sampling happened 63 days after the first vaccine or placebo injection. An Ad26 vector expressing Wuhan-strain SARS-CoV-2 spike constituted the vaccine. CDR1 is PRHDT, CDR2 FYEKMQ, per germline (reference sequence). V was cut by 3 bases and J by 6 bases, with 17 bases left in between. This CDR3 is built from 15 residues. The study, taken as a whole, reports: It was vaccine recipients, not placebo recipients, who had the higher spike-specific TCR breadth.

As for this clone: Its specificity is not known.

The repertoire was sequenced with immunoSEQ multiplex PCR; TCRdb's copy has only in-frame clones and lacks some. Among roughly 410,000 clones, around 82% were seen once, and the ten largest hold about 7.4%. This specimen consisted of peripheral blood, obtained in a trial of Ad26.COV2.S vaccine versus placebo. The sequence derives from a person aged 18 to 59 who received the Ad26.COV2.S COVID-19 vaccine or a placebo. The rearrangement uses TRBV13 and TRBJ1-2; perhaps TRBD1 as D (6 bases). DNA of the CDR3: TGTGCCAGCAGCTTTCTTCCTAGGGACACAAATGGCTACACCTTC. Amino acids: CASSFLPRDTNGYTF.